These T cell receptor beta chains were read from a single sample in a study of blood T cells in healthy people across ages. TCRdb re-called the 5' RACE reads through MiXCR, storing one row per CDR3 protein. Among roughly 1.4 million distinct CDR3 sequences listed, 45% to 70% were seen once. The sequenced sample consisted of blood. These receptors all stem from a man younger than 35 in good health. The conserved cysteine and the conserved F or W are not part of the CDR3 here. The order of the fields is D gene, J gene, V gene, CDR3 protein. The D gene is left open where the match is weak.

>.|TRBJ2-3|TRBV5-1
VSSRLGTDTQY
>.|TRBJ2-7|TRBV4-2
ASSQEARLAYEQY
>.|TRBJ1-5|TRBV30
AWSRGGLDNQPQH
>.|TRBJ1-2|TRBV25-1
ASSLAVDHYGYT
>.|TRBJ2-7|TRBV20-1
SARAGTSGEQY
>TRBD1|TRBJ1-1|TRBV9
ASSLTTGMSTEAF
>.|TRBJ2-5|TRBV6-5
ASSKGDEQY
>TRBD2|TRBJ2-1|TRBV12-5
ASGLGTSGSMNEQF
>TRBD2|TRBJ2-7|TRBV5-1
ASSLGTSEYSEQY
>TRBD2|TRBJ2-5|TRBV6-5
ASSRTLAGGWETQY
>.|TRBJ2-1|TRBV3-1
ASSQVYNSYNEQF
>TRBD2|TRBJ2-1|TRBV4-3
ASSPSLLAGVPEQF
>TRBD1|TRBJ1-6|TRBV6-6
ASRRTGGEILFSPLH
>TRBD1|TRBJ2-5|TRBV5-6
ASSLPHTGGETQY
>.|TRBJ2-7|TRBV7-2
ASNKTAAGKSEQY
>.|TRBJ2-3|TRBV18
ASSPRKAGNTDTQY